This T cell receptor (beta chain) was found in a study of a mutant IDH1 vaccine in newly diagnosed glioma. About the research overall: Patients got radiotherapy, temozolomide, or both beforehand, and most got both.

Profiling relied on immunoSEQ multiplex PCR, and the TCRdb table lists in-frame clones only, not all of them. This sample carries about 46,000 clones, 85% to 95% of them seen once, and the ten largest clones take 2% to 2.5%. Germline V lookup: CDR1 SGHVS, CDR2 FNYEAQ. V shed 5 bases and J shed 7 bases, with 11 bases lying between them. The CDR3 runs 12 residues. Indicated time point: week 35, safety follow-up. Every vaccination contained 300 ug of the mutant IDH1 20-mer peptide and was paired with topical imiquimod. For this clone: What it binds is unknown.

This chain connects TRBV7-6 to TRBJ1-2; no clear D. Sequencing used PBMCs, obtained from a glioma patient whose treatment included an IDH1 peptide vaccine. The sequence came from a man in his forties or fifties with glioma. In nucleotides, the CDR3 is TGTGCCAGCAGCCGGGCGGGAGCTGGCTACACCTTC. The encoded protein is CASSRAGAGYTF.